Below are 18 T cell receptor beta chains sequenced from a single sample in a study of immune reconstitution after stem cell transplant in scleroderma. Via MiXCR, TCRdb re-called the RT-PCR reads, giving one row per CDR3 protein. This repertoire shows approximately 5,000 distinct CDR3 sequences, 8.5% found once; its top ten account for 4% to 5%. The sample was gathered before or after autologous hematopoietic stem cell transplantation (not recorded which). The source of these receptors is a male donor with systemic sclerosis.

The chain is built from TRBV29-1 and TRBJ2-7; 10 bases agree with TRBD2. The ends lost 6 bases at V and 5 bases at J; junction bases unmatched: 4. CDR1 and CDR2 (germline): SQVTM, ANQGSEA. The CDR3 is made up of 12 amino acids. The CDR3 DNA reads TGCAGCGTAGCGGGAGGGCTCAACGAGCAGTACTTC. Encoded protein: CSVAGGLNEQYF.

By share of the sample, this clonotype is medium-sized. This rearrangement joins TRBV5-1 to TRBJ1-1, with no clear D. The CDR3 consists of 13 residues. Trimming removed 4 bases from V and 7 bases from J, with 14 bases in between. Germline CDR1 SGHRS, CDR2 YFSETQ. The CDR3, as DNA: TGCGCCAGCAGCCCTCTGGACGGAAGTGAAGCTTTCTTT. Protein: CASSPLDGSEAFF.

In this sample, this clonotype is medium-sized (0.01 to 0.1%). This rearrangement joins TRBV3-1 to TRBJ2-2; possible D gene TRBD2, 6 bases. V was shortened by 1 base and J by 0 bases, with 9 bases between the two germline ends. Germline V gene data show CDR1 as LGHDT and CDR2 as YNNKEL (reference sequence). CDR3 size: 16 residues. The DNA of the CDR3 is TGTGCCAGCAGCCAAGCGGCGGGGACGAACACCGGGGAGCTGTTTTTT. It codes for CASSQAAGTNTGELFF. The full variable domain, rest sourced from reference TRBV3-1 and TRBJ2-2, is DTAVSQTPKYLVTQMGNDKSIKCEQNLGHDTMYWYKQDSKKFLKIMFSYNNKELIINETVPNRFSPKSPDKAHLNLHINSLELGDSAVYFCASSQAAGTNTGELFFGEGSRLTVL.

The chain's CDR3 is CASSTDPSSYGNTIYF. The DNA of the CDR3 is TGCGCCAGCAGCACGGACCCTTCGAGCTATGGAAACACCATATATTTT. The V call is TRBV5-1, the J call TRBJ1-3; D is undetermined. The CDR3 is made up of 16 amino acids. V lost 4 bases, J lost 3 bases, and 17 bases lay in between. CDR1 and CDR2 (germline): SGHRS, YFSETQ.

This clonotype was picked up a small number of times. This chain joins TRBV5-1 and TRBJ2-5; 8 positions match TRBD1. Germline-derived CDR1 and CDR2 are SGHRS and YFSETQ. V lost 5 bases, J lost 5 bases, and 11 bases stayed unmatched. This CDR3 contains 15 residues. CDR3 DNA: TGCGCCAGCAGGTCGTCCACAGGGGGTGCGGAGACCCAGTACTTC. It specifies CASRSSTGGAETQYF.

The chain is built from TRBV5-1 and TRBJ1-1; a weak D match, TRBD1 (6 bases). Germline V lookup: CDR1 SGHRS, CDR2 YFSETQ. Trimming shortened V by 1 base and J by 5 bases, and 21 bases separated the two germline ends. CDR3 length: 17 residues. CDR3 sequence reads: CASSLTRIGGSGTEAFF. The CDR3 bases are TGCGCCAGCAGCTTGACGCGGATAGGGGGGAGTGGGACTGAAGCTTTCTTT.

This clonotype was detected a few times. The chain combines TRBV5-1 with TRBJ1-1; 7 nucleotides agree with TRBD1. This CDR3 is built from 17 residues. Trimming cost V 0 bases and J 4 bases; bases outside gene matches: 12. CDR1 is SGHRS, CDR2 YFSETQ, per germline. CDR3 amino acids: CASSLAVSKTGSTEAFF. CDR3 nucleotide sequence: TGCGCCAGCAGCTTGGCGGTCTCTAAGACAGGGTCCACTGAAGCTTTCTTT.

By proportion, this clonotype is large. CDR3 DNA sequence: TGTGCCAGCAGGGGGAGAGGCGGTGAGCAGTTCTTC. Translated: CASRGRGGEQFF. The V gene is TRBV5-5, the J gene TRBJ2-1; a weak D match, TRBD2 (5 bases). The V and J ends lost 5 bases and 9 bases respectively, with 12 bases between them. The CDR3 runs to 12 residues. Per germline, CDR1 SGHKS and CDR2 YYEKEE (reference sequence).

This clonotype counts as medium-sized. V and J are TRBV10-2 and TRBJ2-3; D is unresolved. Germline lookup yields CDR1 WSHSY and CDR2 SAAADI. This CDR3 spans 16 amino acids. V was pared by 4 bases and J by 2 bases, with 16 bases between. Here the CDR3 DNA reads TGCGCCAGCAGTGCGTGGGCTGAGAAGAACACAGATACGCAGTATTTT. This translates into CASSAWAEKNTDTQYF.

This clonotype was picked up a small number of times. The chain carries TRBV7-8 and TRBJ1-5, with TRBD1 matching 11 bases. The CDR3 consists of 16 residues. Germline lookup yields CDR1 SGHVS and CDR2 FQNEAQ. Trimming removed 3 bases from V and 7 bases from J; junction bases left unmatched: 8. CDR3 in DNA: TGTGCCAGCAGCTTCGGGGCCCGGGACAGGGGGCAGCCCCAGCATTTT. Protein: CASSFGARDRGQPQHF.

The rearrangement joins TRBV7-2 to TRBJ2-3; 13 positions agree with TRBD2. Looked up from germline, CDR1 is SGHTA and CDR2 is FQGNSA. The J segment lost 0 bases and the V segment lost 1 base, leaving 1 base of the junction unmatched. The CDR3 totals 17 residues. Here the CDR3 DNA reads TGTGCCAGCAGCTTAGGACTAGCGGGGGGCAGCACAGATACGCAGTATTTT. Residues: CASSLGLAGGSTDTQYF.

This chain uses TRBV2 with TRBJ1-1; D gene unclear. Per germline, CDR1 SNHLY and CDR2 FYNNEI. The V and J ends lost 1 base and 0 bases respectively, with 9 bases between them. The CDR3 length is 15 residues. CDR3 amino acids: CASSEGRTMNTEAFF. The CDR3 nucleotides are TGTGCCAGCAGTGAAGGACGAACTATGAACACTGAAGCTTTCTTT.

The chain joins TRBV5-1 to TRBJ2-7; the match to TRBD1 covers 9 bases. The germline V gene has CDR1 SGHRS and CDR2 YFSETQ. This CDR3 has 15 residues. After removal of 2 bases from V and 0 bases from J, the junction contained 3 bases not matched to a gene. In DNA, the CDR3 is TGCGCCAGCAGCTTTGGGACAGGGCGCTCCTACGAGCAGTACTTC. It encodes CASSFGTGRSYEQYF.

The CDR3 loop reads CATSRYTTGQINEKLFF. As DNA, the CDR3 is TGTGCCACCAGCAGATACACGACAGGGCAGATTAATGAAAAACTGTTTTTT. The chain couples TRBV15 to TRBJ1-4; TRBD1 matches at 7 bases. The CDR3 extends over 17 amino acids. Germline trimming cut 2 bases from V and 4 bases from J; bases unmatched to any gene: 10. Germline CDR1 reads LNHNV; CDR2 reads YYDKDF (reference sequence).

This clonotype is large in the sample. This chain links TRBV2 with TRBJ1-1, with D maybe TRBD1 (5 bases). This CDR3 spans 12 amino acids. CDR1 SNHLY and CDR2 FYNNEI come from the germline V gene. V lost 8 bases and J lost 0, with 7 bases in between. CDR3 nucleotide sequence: TGTGCCAGCGACAGAATGAACACTGAAGCTTTCTTT. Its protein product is CASDRMNTEAFF.

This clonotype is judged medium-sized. In nucleotides, the CDR3 is TGTGCCAGCAGCATGAGCCCCAAGAGGAGCACAGATACGCAGTATTTT. Protein sequence: CASSMSPKRSTDTQYF. The V call is TRBV11-2, the J call TRBJ2-3; D uncertain. V lost 5 bases and J lost 0, with 15 bases in between. The CDR3 covers 16 residues. The germline V gene has CDR1 SGHAT and CDR2 FQNNGV.

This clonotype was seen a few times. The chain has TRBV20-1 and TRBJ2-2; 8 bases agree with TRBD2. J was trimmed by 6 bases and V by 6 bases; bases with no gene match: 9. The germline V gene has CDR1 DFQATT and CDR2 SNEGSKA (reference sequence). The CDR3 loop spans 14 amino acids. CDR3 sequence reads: CSAAAAGGPGELFF. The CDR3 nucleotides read TGCAGTGCGGCAGCCGCGGGGGGCCCCGGGGAGCTGTTTTTT.

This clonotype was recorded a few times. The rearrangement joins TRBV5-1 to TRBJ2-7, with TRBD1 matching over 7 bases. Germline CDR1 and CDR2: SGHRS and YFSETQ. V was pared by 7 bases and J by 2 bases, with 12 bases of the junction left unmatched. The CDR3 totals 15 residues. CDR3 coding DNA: TGCGCCAGCGCGCTTTTTGTTGGACAGGCCTACGAGCAGTACTTC. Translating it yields CASALFVGQAYEQYF.